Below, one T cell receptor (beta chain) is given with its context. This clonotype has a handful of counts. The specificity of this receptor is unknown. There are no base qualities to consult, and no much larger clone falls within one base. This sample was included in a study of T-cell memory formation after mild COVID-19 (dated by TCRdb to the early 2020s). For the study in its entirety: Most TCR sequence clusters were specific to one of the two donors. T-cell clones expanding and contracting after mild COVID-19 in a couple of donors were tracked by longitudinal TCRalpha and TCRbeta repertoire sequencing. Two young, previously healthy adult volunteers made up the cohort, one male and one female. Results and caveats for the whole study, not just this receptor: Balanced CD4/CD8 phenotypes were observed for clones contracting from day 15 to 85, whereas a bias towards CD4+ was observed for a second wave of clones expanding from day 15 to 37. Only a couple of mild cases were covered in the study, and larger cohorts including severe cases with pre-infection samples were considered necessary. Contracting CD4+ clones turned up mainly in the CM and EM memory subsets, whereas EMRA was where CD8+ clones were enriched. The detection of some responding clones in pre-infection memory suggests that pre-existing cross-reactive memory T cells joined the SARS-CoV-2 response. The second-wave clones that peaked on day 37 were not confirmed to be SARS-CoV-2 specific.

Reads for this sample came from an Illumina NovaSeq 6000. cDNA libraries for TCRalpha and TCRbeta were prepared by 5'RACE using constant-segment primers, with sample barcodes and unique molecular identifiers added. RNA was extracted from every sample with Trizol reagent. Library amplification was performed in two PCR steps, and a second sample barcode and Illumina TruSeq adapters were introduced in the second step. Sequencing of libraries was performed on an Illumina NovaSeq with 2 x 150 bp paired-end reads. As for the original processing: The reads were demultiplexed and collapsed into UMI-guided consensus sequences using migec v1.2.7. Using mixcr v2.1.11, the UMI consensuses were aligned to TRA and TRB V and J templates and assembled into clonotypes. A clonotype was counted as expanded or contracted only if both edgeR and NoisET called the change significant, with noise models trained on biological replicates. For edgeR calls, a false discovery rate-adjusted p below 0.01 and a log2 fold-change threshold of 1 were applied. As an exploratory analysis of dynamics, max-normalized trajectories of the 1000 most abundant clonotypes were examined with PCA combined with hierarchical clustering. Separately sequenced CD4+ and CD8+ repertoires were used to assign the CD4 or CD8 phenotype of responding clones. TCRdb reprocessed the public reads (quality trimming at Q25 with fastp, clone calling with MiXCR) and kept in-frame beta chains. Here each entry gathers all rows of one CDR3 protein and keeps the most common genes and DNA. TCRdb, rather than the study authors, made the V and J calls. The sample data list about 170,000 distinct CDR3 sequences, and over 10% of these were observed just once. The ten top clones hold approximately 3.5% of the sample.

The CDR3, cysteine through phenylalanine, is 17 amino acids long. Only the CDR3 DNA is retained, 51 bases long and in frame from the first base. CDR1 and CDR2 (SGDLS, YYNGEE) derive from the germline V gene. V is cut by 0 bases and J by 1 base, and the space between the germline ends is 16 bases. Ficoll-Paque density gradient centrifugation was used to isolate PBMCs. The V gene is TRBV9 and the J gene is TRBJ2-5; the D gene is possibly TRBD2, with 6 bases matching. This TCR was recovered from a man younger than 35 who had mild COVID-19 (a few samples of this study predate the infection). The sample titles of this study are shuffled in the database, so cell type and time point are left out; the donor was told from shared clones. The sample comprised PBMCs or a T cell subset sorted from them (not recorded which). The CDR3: CASSVAGEWGFQETQYF. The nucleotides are TGTGCCAGCAGCGTAGCGGGAGAGTGGGGTTTCCAAGAGACCCAGTACTTC.